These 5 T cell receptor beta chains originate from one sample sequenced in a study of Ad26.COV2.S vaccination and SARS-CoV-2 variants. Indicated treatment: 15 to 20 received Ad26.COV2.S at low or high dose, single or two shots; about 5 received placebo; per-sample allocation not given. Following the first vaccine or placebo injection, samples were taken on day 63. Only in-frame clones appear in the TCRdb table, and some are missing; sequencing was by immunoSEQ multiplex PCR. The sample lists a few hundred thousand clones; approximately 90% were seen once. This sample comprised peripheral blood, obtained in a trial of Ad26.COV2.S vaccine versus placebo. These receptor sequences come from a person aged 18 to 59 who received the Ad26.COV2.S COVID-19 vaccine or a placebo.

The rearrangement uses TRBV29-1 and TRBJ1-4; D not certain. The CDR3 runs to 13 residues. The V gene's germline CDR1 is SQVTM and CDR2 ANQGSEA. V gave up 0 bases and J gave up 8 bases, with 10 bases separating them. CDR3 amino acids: CSVEDGNYEKLFF. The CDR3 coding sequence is TGCAGCGTTGAAGACGGGAACTACGAAAAACTGTTTTTT.

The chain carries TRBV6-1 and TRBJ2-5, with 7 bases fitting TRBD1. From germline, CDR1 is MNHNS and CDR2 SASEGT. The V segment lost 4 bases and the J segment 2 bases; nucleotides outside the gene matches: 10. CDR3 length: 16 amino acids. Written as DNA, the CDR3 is TGTGCCAGCAGTGGTCCGGACAGGCGACTTCAAGAGACCCAGTACTTC. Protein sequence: CASSGPDRRLQETQYF.

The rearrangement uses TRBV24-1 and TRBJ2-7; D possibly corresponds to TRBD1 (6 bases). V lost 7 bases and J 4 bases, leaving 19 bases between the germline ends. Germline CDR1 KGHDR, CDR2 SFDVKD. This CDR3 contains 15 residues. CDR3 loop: CATRGLGTGTYEQYF. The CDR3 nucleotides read TGTGCCACCAGGGGCTTAGGAACAGGGACATACGAGCAGTACTTC.

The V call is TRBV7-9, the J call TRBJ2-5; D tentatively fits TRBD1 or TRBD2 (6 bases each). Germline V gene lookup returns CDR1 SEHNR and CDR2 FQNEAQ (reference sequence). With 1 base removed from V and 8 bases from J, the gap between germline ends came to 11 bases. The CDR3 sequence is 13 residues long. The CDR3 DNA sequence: TGTGCCAGCAGCTTAGGGGGGGCTAATACCCAGTACTTC. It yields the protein CASSLGGANTQYF. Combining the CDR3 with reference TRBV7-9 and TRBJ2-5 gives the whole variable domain DTGVSQNPRHKITKRGQNVTFRCDPISEHNRLYWYRQTLGQGPEFLTYFQNEAQLEKSRLLSDRFSAERPKGSFSTLEIQRTEQGDSAMYLCASSLGGANTQYFGPGTRLLVL.

CDR3 region: CASSSASSTDTQYF. In nucleotides, the CDR3 is TGCGCCAGCAGCTCTGCCTCTAGCACAGATACGCAGTATTTT. The V call is TRBV5-1, the J call TRBJ2-3; D uncertain. V was cut by 3 bases and J by 0 bases, with 8 bases left in between. This CDR3 has 14 residues. CDR1 is SGHRS, CDR2 YFSETQ, per germline.